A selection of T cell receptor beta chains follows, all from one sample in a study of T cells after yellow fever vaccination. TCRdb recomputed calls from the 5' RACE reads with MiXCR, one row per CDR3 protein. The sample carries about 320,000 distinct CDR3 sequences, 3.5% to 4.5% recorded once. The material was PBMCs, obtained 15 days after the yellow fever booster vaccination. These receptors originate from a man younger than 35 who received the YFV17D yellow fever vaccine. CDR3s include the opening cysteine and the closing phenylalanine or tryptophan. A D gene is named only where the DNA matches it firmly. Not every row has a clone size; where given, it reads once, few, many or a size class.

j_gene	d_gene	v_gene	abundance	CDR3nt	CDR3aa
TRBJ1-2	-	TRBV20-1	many	TGCGGGGGGGGTAACTATGGCTACACCTTC	CGGGNYGYTF
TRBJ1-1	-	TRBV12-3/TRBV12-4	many	TGTGCCAGCAGTTTATCAGGAGCTTTCTTT	CASSLSGAFF
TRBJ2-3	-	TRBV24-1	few	TGTGCCACCAGTGATAGGACTCGAGGGGATACGCAGTATTTT	CATSDRTRGDTQYF
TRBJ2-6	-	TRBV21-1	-	TGTGCCAGCAGCACTCTAGTCTTCTCTGGGGCCAACGTCCTGACTTTC	CASSTLVFSGANVLTF
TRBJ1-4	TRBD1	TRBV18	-	TGTGCCAGCTCACCACAGGGGGCCGCAACTAATGAAAAACTGTTTTTT	CASSPQGAATNEKLFF
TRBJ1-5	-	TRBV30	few	TGTGCCTGGAGTAGAGCCAATCAGCCCCAGCATTTT	CAWSRANQPQHF
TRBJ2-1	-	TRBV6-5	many	TGTGCCAGCAGTTATGGTCTTTCTGGGGGGCCTCAGCAGTTCTTC	CASSYGLSGGPQQFF
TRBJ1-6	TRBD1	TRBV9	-	TGTGCCAGCAGCGTAGCGGGACAGGCCAATTCACCCCTCCACTTT	CASSVAGQANSPLHF
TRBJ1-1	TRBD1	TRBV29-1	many	TGCAGCGGGGGGGGACAGGGGCGGACTGAAGCTTTCTTT	CSGGGQGRTEAFF
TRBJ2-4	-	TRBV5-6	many	TGTGCCAGCAGCTTGTTTCAGGCCAAAAACATTCAGTACTTC	CASSLFQAKNIQYF
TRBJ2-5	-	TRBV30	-	TGTGCCTGGAGTACAGGGCCTTACGAGACCCAGTACTTC	CAWSTGPYETQYF
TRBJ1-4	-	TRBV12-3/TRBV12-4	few	TGTGCCAGCAGACGTGACACGGGAACTAATGAAAAACTGTTTTTT	CASRRDTGTNEKLFF
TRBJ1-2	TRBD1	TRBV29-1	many	TGCAGCGTTGGCGCGGGGACAGAAGGGAGGGACTACTATGGCTACACCTTC	CSVGAGTEGRDYYGYTF
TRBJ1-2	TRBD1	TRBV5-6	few	TGTGCCAGCAACCCGGGACAGGGGAACTATGGCTACACCTTC	CASNPGQGNYGYTF
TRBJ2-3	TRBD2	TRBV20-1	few	TGCAGTGCTAGAGATCCCGGACTAGCGGGGGATACGCAGTATTTT	CSARDPGLAGDTQYF
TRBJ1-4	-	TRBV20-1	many	TGCAGTGCCCAGGGCGGCACGGCGAAACTGTTTTTT	CSAQGGTAKLFF
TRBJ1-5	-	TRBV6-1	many	TGTGCCAGCAGTGGGCAGGGGAGCAATCAGCCCCAGCATTTT	CASSGQGSNQPQHF
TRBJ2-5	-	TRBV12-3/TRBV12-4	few	TGTGCCAGCAGTTTGCTCGGGACCCAGTACTTC	CASSLLGTQYF
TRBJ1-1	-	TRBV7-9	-	TGTGCCAGCAGCTTATCCCCACGGACTTTCTTT	CASSLSPRTFF
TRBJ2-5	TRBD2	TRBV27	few	TGTGCCAGCAGTTTAGACAGCGGGGGGGCCCGGGAGACCCAGTACTTC	CASSLDSGGARETQYF
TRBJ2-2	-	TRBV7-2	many	TGTGCCAGCAGCTTAGTATCGGGGGATCCCGGGGAGCTGTTTTTT	CASSLVSGDPGELFF
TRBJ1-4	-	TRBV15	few	TGTGCCACCAGCAGAGATTCCATCGGTGAAAAACTGTTTTTT	CATSRDSIGEKLFF
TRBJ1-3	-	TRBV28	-	TGTGCCAGCAGTTTAGAGACGTCTGGAAACACCATATATTTT	CASSLETSGNTIYF
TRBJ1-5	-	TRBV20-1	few	TGCAGTGCTAGACCGACCTGGGGCAATCAGCCCCAGCATTTT	CSARPTWGNQPQHF
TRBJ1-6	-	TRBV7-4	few	TGTGCCAGCAGCTTAGATACTCAGGGCGTTTCCTATAATTCACCCCTCCACTTT	CASSLDTQGVSYNSPLHF
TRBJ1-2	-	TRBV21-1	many	TGTGCCAGCTTCATAATGGTACGGTTATCCTATGGCTACACCTTC	CASFIMVRLSYGYTF
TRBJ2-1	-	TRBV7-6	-	TGTGCCAGCAGCTTAGGCCCCGACAGTCCTCCGCGCGGCTCCTACAATGAGCAGTTCTTC	CASSLGPDSPPRGSYNEQFF
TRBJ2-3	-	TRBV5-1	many	TGCGCCAGCAGCGCATGGGACTCAAAGGCGGATACGCAGTATTTT	CASSAWDSKADTQYF
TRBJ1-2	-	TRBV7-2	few	TGTGCCAGCAGCTGGAATGATTGGGATTACTATGGCTACACCTTC	CASSWNDWDYYGYTF
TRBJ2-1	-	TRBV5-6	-	TGTGCCAGCAGCCCCTTGCAGTACAATGAGCAGTTCTTC	CASSPLQYNEQFF